These 16 T cell receptor beta chains originate from one sample sequenced in a study of blood T cells in healthy people across ages. Together with a sample-barcoded 5' primer, a J-beta primer mix was included in a second PCR lasting about 6 to 11 cycles. From the 5' RACE reads, TCRdb called clonotypes with MiXCR, one entry per CDR3 protein. This sample has over 600,000 distinct CDR3 sequences, with 46% found just once. The sample consisted of blood. The receptor set was obtained from a man older than 75 in good health.

This sequence joins TRBV6-1 and TRBJ2-7; 10 positions match TRBD1. The CDR3 loop spans 14 amino acids. Germline CDR1 MNHNS, CDR2 SASEGT. The trim removed 7 bases at V and 5 bases at J, leaving 8 bases unmatched. The CDR3 loop is CASNWGQGIHEQYF. CDR3 bases: TGTGCCAGCAATTGGGGACAGGGGATCCACGAGCAGTACTTC.

Concerning this clonotype: Lacking the conserved final phenylalanine or tryptophan, this CDR3 likely reflects a read error. The rearrangement joins TRBV4-2 to TRBJ2-5; D ambiguous. CDR3 size: 16 residues. V was pared by 4 bases and J by 2 bases, with 17 bases between. Per the germline V gene, CDR1 is LGHNA and CDR2 is YNFKEQ. The CDR3 is CASSPRLVQPQETQYY. CDR3 nucleotides: TGTGCCAGCAGCCCTCGCCTTGTGCAACCTCAAGAGACCCAGTACTAC.

The V call is TRBV3-1, the J call TRBJ2-2; 8 nucleotides match TRBD2. Unmatched junction bases numbered 5, after V lost 3 bases and J lost 5 bases. Germline V gene sequence: CDR1 LGHDT, CDR2 YNNKEL (reference sequence). This CDR3 region has 15 residues. The CDR3 here is CASSHRGGATGELFF. CDR3 DNA sequence: TGTGCCAGCAGCCACCGGGGGGGGGCGACCGGGGAGCTGTTTTTT.

J is TRBJ2-5 and V is TRBV4-3; D might be TRBD1 or TRBD2, each matching 6 bases. The V end lost 0 bases, the J end lost 2 bases, and 16 bases lay between the germline ends. The CDR3 is 17 amino acids. Per germline, CDR1 LGHNA and CDR2 YSLEER. The chain's CDR3 is CASSQEGGIGRQETQYF. Here the CDR3 DNA reads TGCGCCAGCAGCCAAGAAGGGGGGATAGGAAGACAAGAGACCCAGTACTTC.

This sequence joins TRBV12-3 or TRBV12-4 and TRBJ2-7, with D unclear. The CDR3 spans 14 residues. The V and J ends lost 6 bases and 3 bases respectively, with 15 bases between them. This CDR3 reads CASSPGTIFYEQYF. In DNA form, the CDR3 reads TGTGCCAGCAGCCCCGGCACGATCTTCTACGAGCAGTACTTC.

The chain combines TRBV21-1 with TRBJ2-7; TRBD1 is the table's D call, not checked against the DNA. TRBV21-1 is a pseudogene. This CDR3 spans 16 amino acids. The CDR3 region is CASIGYRPPGSYEQYF. CDR3 coding DNA: TGTGCCAGCATAGGGTATAGACCCCCGGGATCTTACGAGCAGTACTTC.

The chain joins TRBV6-5 to TRBJ2-3; D is possibly TRBD2 (6 bases). Trimming pared 5 bases from V and 6 bases from J, leaving 12 bases between. The CDR3 is made up of 13 amino acids. Per germline, CDR1 MNHEY and CDR2 SVGAGI. CDR3 in DNA: TGTGCCAGCAGTCACCCTAGCGCCGATACGCAGTATTTT. Protein: CASSHPSADTQYF.

V usage is TRBV20-1 and J usage is TRBJ2-7; D not certain. Germline lookup yields CDR1 DFQATT and CDR2 SNEGSKA (reference sequence). Trimming stripped 2 bases from V and 6 bases from J, with 14 bases between. This CDR3 comprises 13 residues. CDR3 bases: TGCAGTGCTAGATCCCGTGGAGCAGGCGAGCAGTACTTC. Residues: CSARSRGAGEQYF.

The gene calls are TRBV7-9 and TRBJ2-3, with 7 bases lining up with TRBD2. Germline lookup yields CDR1 SEHNR and CDR2 FQNEAQ (reference sequence). This CDR3 contains 16 residues. The V gene end was trimmed by 5 bases and the J gene end by 5 bases; junction bases not matched to a gene: 13. The CDR3 coding sequence is TGTGCCAGCAGCCTGCCCGGGCGGGAGAGAATAGATACGCAGTATTTT. Amino acids: CASSLPGRERIDTQYF.

This chain joins TRBV18 and TRBJ1-3; D might be TRBD1 (5 bases). CDR1 KGHSH and CDR2 LQKENI come from the germline V gene. This CDR3 has 16 residues. Trimming cost V 3 bases and J 2 bases, with 14 bases left between them. Here the CDR3 DNA reads TGTGCCAGCTCACCCGCCGGGACCCAAACTGGAAACACCATATATTTT. Protein: CASSPAGTQTGNTIYF.

Only a few counts were recorded for this clonotype. The rearrangement uses TRBV20-1 and TRBJ2-3; 9 bases match TRBD1. The CDR3 is 13 residues long. With 8 bases clipped from V and 7 bases from J, the junction kept 10 bases outside the gene matches. CDR1 DFQATT and CDR2 SNEGSKA come from the germline V gene (reference sequence). Here the CDR3 reads CSLSDRGGYTQYF. CDR3 nucleotides: TGCAGTCTTTCGGACAGGGGTGGATATACGCAGTATTTT.

This clonotype was counted between two and nine times. Germline is not matched at one junction end, which may reflect a read error. V is TRBV5-1 and J is TRBJ2-1, with D possibly TRBD1 on 6 matching bases. The length of the CDR3 is 14 residues. Germline-derived CDR1 and CDR2 are SGHRS and YFSETQ. The CDR3: CDSSSGTLNNEQFF. DNA of the CDR3: TGCGACAGCAGCTCCGGGACATTAAACAATGAGCAGTTCTTC.

The chain links TRBV18 to TRBJ1-2, with D uncertain. V was cut by 3 bases and J by 2 bases, with 13 bases left in between. There are 15 residues in the CDR3. Germline V CDR1 and CDR2: KGHSH, LQKENI. The CDR3 protein is CASSPRRDPNYGYTF. The CDR3, as DNA: TGTGCCAGCTCACCTCGGAGAGATCCGAACTATGGCTACACCTTC.

This clonotype was seen only a few times. The chain is built from TRBV12-3 or TRBV12-4 and TRBJ2-7; D gene unclear. The CDR3 spans 14 residues. Trimming took 5 bases from V and 0 from J, leaving 11 bases between them. The chain's CDR3 is CASSPVPRSYEQYF. The CDR3, as DNA: TGTGCCAGCAGTCCAGTACCGCGCTCCTACGAGCAGTACTTC.

This chain uses TRBV12-3 or TRBV12-4 with TRBJ2-5; TRBD2 matches 7 bases. The V gene end was trimmed by 7 bases and the J gene end by 11 bases; junction bases not matched to a gene: 19. The CDR3 has 15 amino acids. This CDR3 reads CASISNREVYNEQYF. CDR3 nucleotide sequence: TGTGCCAGCATTAGTAACCGGGAGGTCTACAATGAGCAGTACTTC.

The chain joins TRBV2 to TRBJ1-2; possibly TRBD1 for D (5 bases). CDR1 and CDR2 from the germline V gene are SNHLY and FYNNEI. This CDR3 has 13 amino acids. Trimming stripped 3 bases from V and 12 bases from J, with 17 bases between. The CDR3 spells CASSEGSGGGDTF. For the CDR3, the DNA is TGTGCCAGCAGTGAGGGTTCCGGGGGAGGCGACACCTTC.